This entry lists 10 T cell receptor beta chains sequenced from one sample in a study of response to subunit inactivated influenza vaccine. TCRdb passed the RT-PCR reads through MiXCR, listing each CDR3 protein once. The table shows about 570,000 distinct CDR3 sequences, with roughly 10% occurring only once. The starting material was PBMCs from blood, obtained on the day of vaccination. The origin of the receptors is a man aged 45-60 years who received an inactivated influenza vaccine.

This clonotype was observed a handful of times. The DNA of the CDR3 is TGCAGTGCTAGAGACCGCGGGAGCAACACCGGGGAGCTGTTTTTT. It specifies CSARDRGSNTGELFF. The V gene is TRBV20-1, the J gene TRBJ2-2; 7 nucleotides match TRBD2. The CDR3 extends over 15 amino acids. Germline trimming cut 0 bases from V and 2 bases from J; bases unmatched to any gene: 3. Germline assignment: CDR1 DFQATT and CDR2 SNEGSKA (reference sequence).

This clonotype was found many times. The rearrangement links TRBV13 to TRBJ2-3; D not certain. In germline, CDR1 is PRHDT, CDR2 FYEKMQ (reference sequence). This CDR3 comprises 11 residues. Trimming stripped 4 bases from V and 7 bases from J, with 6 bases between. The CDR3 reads CASSSGYTQYF. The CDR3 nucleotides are TGTGCCAGCAGCTCCGGATATACGCAGTATTTT.

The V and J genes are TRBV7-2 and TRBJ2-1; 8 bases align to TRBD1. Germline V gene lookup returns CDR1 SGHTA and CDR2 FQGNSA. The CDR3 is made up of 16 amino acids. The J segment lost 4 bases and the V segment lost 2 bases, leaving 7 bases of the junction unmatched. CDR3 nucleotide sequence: TGTGCCAGCAGCTTATTAGGACAGGGAGGATACAATGAGCAGTTCTTC. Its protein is CASSLLGQGGYNEQFF.

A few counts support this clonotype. The CDR3 region is CATSRGGYSNQPQHF. In nucleotides, the CDR3 is TGTGCCACCAGCAGAGGAGGGTATAGCAATCAGCCCCAGCATTTT. This chain links TRBV15 with TRBJ1-5; D remains ambiguous. With 1 base removed from V and 0 bases from J, the gap between germline ends came to 7 bases. Germline CDR1 reads LNHNV; CDR2 reads YYDKDF (reference sequence). CDR3 length: 15 residues.

The CDR3 loop is CASSPGRTSRYNEQFF. The CDR3, as DNA: TGTGCCAGCTCACCAGGGAGGACTAGCAGATACAATGAGCAGTTCTTC. The genes are TRBV18 and TRBJ2-1; 8 bases are a match to TRBD2. Trimming removed 2 bases from V and 4 bases from J; junction bases left unmatched: 7. Germline V CDR1 and CDR2: KGHSH, LQKENI. The CDR3 runs 16 residues.

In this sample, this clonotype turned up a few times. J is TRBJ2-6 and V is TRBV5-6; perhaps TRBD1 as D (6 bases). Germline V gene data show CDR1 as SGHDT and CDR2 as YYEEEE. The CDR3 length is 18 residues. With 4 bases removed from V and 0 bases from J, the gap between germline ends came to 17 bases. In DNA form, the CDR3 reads TGTGCCAGCAGCGGATCCGGGACACCGGCCTCTGGGGCCAACGTCCTGACTTTC. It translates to CASSGSGTPASGANVLTF.

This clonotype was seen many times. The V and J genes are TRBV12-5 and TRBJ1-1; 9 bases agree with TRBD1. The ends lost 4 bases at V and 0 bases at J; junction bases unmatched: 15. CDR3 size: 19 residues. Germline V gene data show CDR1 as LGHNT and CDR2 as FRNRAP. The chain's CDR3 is CASGYSLGQGHSMNTEAFF. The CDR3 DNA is TGTGCTAGTGGTTACTCGTTGGGACAGGGCCACTCCATGAACACTGAAGCTTTCTTT.

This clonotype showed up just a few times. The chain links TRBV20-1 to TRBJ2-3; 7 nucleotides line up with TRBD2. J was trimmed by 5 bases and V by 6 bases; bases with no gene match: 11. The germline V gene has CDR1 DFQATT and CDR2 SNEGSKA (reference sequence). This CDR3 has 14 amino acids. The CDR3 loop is CSAGGSGVRDTQYF. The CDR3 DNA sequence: TGCAGTGCGGGTGGGAGCGGGGTGAGAGATACGCAGTATTTT.

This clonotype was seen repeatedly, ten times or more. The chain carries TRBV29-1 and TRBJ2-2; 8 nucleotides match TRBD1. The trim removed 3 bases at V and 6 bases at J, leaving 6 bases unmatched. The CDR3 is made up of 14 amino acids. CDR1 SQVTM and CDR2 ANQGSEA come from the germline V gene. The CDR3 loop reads CSVEDRESPGELFF. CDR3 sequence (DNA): TGCAGCGTTGAGGACAGGGAATCCCCCGGGGAGCTGTTTTTT.

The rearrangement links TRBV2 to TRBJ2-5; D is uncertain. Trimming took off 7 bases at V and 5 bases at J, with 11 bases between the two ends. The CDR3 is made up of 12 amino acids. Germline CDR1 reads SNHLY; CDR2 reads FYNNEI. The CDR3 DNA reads TGTGCCAGCACTGACCTCGCCGAGACCCAGTACTTC. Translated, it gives CASTDLAETQYF.